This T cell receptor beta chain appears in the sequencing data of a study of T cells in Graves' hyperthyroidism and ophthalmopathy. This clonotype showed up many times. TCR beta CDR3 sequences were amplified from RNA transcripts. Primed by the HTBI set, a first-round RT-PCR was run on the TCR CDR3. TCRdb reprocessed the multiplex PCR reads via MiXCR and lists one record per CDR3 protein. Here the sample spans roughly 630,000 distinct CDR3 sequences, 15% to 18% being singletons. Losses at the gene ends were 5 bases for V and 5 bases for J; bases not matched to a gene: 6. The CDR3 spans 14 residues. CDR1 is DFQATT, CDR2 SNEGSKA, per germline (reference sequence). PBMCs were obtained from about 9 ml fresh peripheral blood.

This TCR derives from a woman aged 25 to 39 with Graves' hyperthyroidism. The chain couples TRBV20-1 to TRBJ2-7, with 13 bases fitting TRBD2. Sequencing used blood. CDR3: CSAAGLAGVNEQYF. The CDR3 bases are TGCAGTGCTGCAGGACTAGCGGGAGTTAACGAGCAGTACTTC.